These T cell receptor beta chains were read from a single sample in a study of blood T cell repertoires in COVID-19. Libraries were prepared by immunoSEQ multiplex PCR; TCRdb keeps only in-frame clonotypes and omits some of them. The table has 110,000 or so clones, 75% to 90% seen once. Sequences were obtained from peripheral blood. The receptors stem from a human donor in a cohort sampled during active COVID-19. Both conserved end residues are part of each CDR3. The order of the fields is V gene, CDR3 protein.

>TRBV10-3
CAISGLGAGGSYEQYF
>TRBV5-1
CASSSNRETEAFF
>TRBV6-6
CASSSSGGPRDTQYF
>TRBV10-3
CAISDREGVYNEQFF
>TRBV6-2/TRBV6-3
CASSTTREGTEAFF
>TRBV29-1
CSAWDSFRTDTQYF
>TRBV2
CASPRRRNSPLHF
>TRBV5-1
CASSLAGGGAYNEQFF
>TRBV5-1
CASSLGTGAYGYTF
>TRBV24-1
CATSDGTSVGRGETQYF
>TRBV2
CASVSGALDEQFF
>TRBV5-4
CASSRQNSPLHF
>TRBV10-3
CAISAGRGDTGELFF
>TRBV5-4
CASSKLAQDTQYF
>TRBV10-3
CAISETGTDEKLFF
>TRBV3-1/TRBV3-2
CASSQLDRGKYGYTF
>TRBV14
CASSQDLAGWGYTF
>TRBV10-2
CASSESRKGIQYF
>TRBV4-1
CASSQDPGQGGNQPQHF
>TRBV4-1
CASSQEGLGYTDTQYF
>TRBV7-8
CASSIQGLQYEQYF
>TRBV6-6
CASSFGGPISYEQYF
>TRBV11-2
CASSLGYSPLPGDPYEQYF
>TRBV7-2
CASSLPPSNYGYTF
>TRBV7-2
CASSLAPEAYGYTF
>TRBV11-2
CASSLGGSGGYEQYF
>TRBV24-1
CATSDPPTSGQETQYF
>TRBV3-1/TRBV3-2
CASSQGPLGGVNTGELFF
>TRBV6-1
CASSALQGAGNYGYTF
>TRBV3-1/TRBV3-2
CAAGGAGYGYTF
>TRBV19
CASSMFGGYNEQFF
>TRBV24-1
CATSDGREEYNYGYTF
>TRBV2
CASSSGTEKHF
>TRBV28
CASNTVQGWNSPLHF
>TRBV7-2
CASRGASQEQYF
>TRBV2
CASSTTGLSEQYF
>TRBV28
CASGPTGVTYEQYF
>TRBV6-5
CASSRGTNTGELFF
>TRBV19
CASSLDRVNTEAFF
>TRBV7-9
CASSLGGRVNTEAFF
>TRBV5-1
CASSLELTSTDTQYF
>TRBV28
CASRKAGFVVSANEQFF
>TRBV11-2
CASSLKPQGVEYF
>TRBV28
CASSLSGSSYNEQFF
>TRBV11-3
CASSLSGANYGYTF
>TRBV19
CASSPWTGTNEKLFF
>TRBV6-2/TRBV6-3
CASSRGGANTEAFF
>TRBV19
CASSHSGTGGFYEQYF
>TRBV4-2
CASSQLGTSPKNYGYTF
>TRBV11-2
CASSPEGRGRGNEQFF
>TRBV10-3
CAISRDRGETQYF
>TRBV2
CASSLGTGGGYNEQFF
>TRBV6-1
CASSARRTPTNEKLFF
>TRBV18
CASSPRRRQRTSISNQPQHF
>TRBV18
CASSPGPRGGSFF
>TRBV24-1
CATSVGDRSTDTQYF
>TRBV7-3
CATQLAGGRDTQYF
>TRBV10-1
CASSENETGNEQYF
>TRBV10-2
CASGPGDTQYF